The next 23 T cell receptor beta chains were all read from a single sample in a study of CD4 T cells in relation to SARS-CoV-2 and coronaviruses. TCRdb's copy holds only in-frame clones and misses some; the assay was immunoSEQ multiplex PCR. The data contain about 64,000 clones, about 95% of them singletons. Before the COVID-19 pandemic, during about 2011-2019, CD4+ T cells were taken from unexposed donors. Material for sequencing was naive CD4+ T cells from PBMCs. Subset indicated: naive CD4+ T cells isolated by negative enrichment. All receptors come from a human donor in good health.

The V call is TRBV25-1, the J call TRBJ2-3; D remains ambiguous. Germline lookup yields CDR1 MGHDK and CDR2 SYGVNS. CDR3 size: 16 residues. The ends were cut back, 0 bases at V and 0 bases at J, with 10 bases in the middle. In DNA form, the CDR3 reads TGTGCCAGCAGTGAATATGGAGCCCGAAGCACAGATACGCAGTATTTT. This encodes CASSEYGARSTDTQYF.

The rearrangement uses TRBV4-2 and TRBJ2-3; TRBD2 aligns across 12 bases. With 0 bases clipped from V and 3 bases from J, the junction kept 10 bases outside the gene matches. The CDR3 covers 19 residues. The germline V gene has CDR1 LGHNA and CDR2 YNFKEQ. Here the CDR3 reads CASSQDGPSGRAATDTQYF. CDR3 sequence (DNA): TGTGCCAGCAGCCAAGATGGGCCTAGCGGGAGGGCCGCAACAGATACGCAGTATTTT.

The rearrangement links TRBV7-9 to TRBJ1-1; D is uncertain. CDR3 size: 13 residues. V was cut by 8 bases and J by 1 base, with 11 bases left in between. From germline, CDR1 is SEHNR and CDR2 FQNEAQ (reference sequence). CDR3 nucleotide sequence: TGTGCCAGCGAACCTAGAGCGAACACTGAAGCTTTCTTT. It specifies CASEPRANTEAFF.

The CDR3 is CASSGVGVNEQFF. CDR3 nucleotide sequence: TGTGCCAGCAGTGGGGTAGGAGTAAATGAGCAGTTCTTC. The gene calls are TRBV2 and TRBJ2-1; no firm D call. The CDR3 has 13 residues. V lost 4 bases and J 7 bases, leaving 11 bases between the germline ends. Germline CDR1 reads SNHLY; CDR2 reads FYNNEI.

This chain links TRBV25-1 with TRBJ2-1; D possibly uses TRBD1 or TRBD2 (5 bases each). The CDR3 has 14 amino acids. The V end lost 4 bases, the J end lost 3 bases, and 10 bases lay between the germline ends. Germline V CDR1 and CDR2: MGHDK, SYGVNS. CDR3: CASSASGHYNEQFF. CDR3 nucleotide sequence: TGTGCCAGCAGTGCCTCGGGGCACTACAATGAGCAGTTCTTC.

The rearrangement joins TRBV19 to TRBJ2-6; D remains ambiguous. The CDR3 runs to 18 residues. The V gene lost 3 bases and the J gene lost 0 bases, with 15 bases spanning the gap. From germline, CDR1 is LNHDA and CDR2 SQIVND (reference sequence). The CDR3 loop reads CASSMVGSEPSGANVLTF. The CDR3 region has the DNA TGTGCCAGTAGTATGGTGGGCTCCGAGCCCTCTGGGGCCAACGTCCTGACTTTC.

This sequence joins TRBV4-1 and TRBJ2-1, with D perhaps being TRBD1 or TRBD2 (5 bases each). The CDR3 extends over 16 amino acids. V was shortened by 4 bases and J by 6 bases, with 19 bases between the two germline ends. Germline CDR1 is MGHRA and CDR2 is YSYEKL. CDR3 region: CASSLRGLGGSNEQFF. Written as DNA, the CDR3 is TGCGCCAGCAGCCTTAGGGGCCTGGGCGGGTCCAATGAGCAGTTCTTC.

The chain has TRBV5-1 and TRBJ2-7, with unresolved D. The CDR3 extends over 14 amino acids. V gave up 4 bases and J gave up 2 bases, with 13 bases separating them. CDR1 and CDR2 from the germline V gene are SGHRS and YFSETQ. The CDR3 sequence: CASSITSAPYEQYF. CDR3 sequence (DNA): TGCGCCAGCAGCATAACCTCAGCCCCCTACGAGCAGTACTTC.

The CDR3 reads CASSQDWVSTGELFF. Here the CDR3 DNA reads TGTGCCAGCAGCCAAGATTGGGTGAGCACCGGGGAGCTGTTTTTT. This chain connects TRBV3-1 (or the pseudogene TRBV3-2) to TRBJ2-2; unclear D gene. The CDR3 totals 15 residues. CDR1 and CDR2 from the germline V gene are LGHDT and YNNKEL (reference sequence). The V end lost 0 bases, the J end lost 4 bases, and 9 bases lay between the germline ends.

The chain joins TRBV15 to TRBJ2-5; no definite D call. V was shortened by 6 bases and J by 5 bases, with 13 bases between the two germline ends. The CDR3 totals 13 residues. Germline V gives CDR1 LNHNV, CDR2 YYDKDF (reference sequence). The CDR3 spells CATSPINTETQYF. CDR3 DNA: TGTGCCACCAGTCCGATTAACACGGAGACCCAGTACTTC. The full variable domain, with the rest looked up from reference TRBV15 and TRBJ2-5, is DAMVIQNPRYQVTQFGKPVTLSCSQTLNHNVMYWYQQKSSQAPKLLFHYYDKDFNNEADTPDNFQSRRPNTSFCFLDIRSPGLGDTAMYLCATSPINTETQYFGPGTRLLVL.

This chain uses TRBV27 with TRBJ2-7, with D perhaps TRBD1 (5 bases). The CDR3 covers 12 residues. Looked up from germline, CDR1 is MNHEY and CDR2 is SMNVEV (reference sequence). Trimming shortened V by 6 bases and J by 3 bases, and 9 bases separated the two germline ends. The CDR3 coding sequence is TGTGCCAGCAGGGGCAGGGACTACGAGCAGTACTTC. Translated: CASRGRDYEQYF.

The chain couples TRBV5-1 to TRBJ2-7; 8 positions agree with TRBD2. With 7 bases clipped from V and 0 bases from J, the junction kept 6 bases outside the gene matches. This CDR3 region has 14 residues. The V gene's germline CDR1 is SGHRS and CDR2 YFSETQ. The CDR3 DNA reads as TGCGCCAGCTCAGCTAGCGGGTCCTCCTACGAGCAGTACTTC. Translation: CASSASGSSYEQYF.

The chain carries TRBV2 and TRBJ2-2, with 8 positions matching TRBD1. Germline V gene data show CDR1 as SNHLY and CDR2 as FYNNEI. J was trimmed by 1 base and V by 5 bases; bases with no gene match: 6. This CDR3 contains 16 residues. In DNA form, the CDR3 reads TGTGCCAGCAGTTCACAGGGGGAAGAGAACACCGGGGAGCTGTTTTTT. This sequence encodes CASSSQGEENTGELFF.

This chain joins TRBV7-3 and TRBJ2-1; D is perhaps TRBD1 or TRBD2 (5 bases each). Germline loops: CDR1 SGHTA, CDR2 FQGTGA. The length of the CDR3 is 13 residues. V shed 5 bases and J shed 16 bases, with 21 bases lying between them. The CDR3 coding sequence is TGTGCCAGCAGCCCCTCCCCGGGGCTAGCTCGATTCTTC. Its translation: CASSPSPGLARFF.

The V and J genes are TRBV29-1 and TRBJ1-1; D possibly corresponds to TRBD1 (5 bases). Between the trimmed V and J ends, which lost 4 bases and 1 base, there was a span of 13 bases. The CDR3 spans 14 residues. In germline, CDR1 is SQVTM, CDR2 ANQGSEA. CDR3 loop: CSVVDIGQNTEAFF. CDR3 nucleotide sequence: TGCAGCGTTGTAGACATTGGACAGAACACTGAAGCTTTCTTT.

This chain uses TRBV3-1 (or the pseudogene TRBV3-2) with TRBJ2-3, with a weak D call TRBD1 (7 bases). Germline loops: CDR1 LGHDT, CDR2 YNNKEL (reference sequence). Between the trimmed V and J ends, which lost 7 bases and 0 bases, there was a span of 17 bases. The CDR3 extends over 16 amino acids. CDR3 sequence: CASTRGTAPSTDTQYF. The CDR3 DNA is TGTGCCAGCACTCGGGGGACAGCTCCTAGCACAGATACGCAGTATTTT.

The CDR3 nucleotides read TGTGCCAGTAGCGCCGGGACTAGCGGCACCTACGAGCAGTACTTC. As protein: CASSAGTSGTYEQYF. V and J are TRBV19 and TRBJ2-7, with 11 bases that match TRBD2. This CDR3 comprises 15 residues. Germline V gene data show CDR1 as LNHDA and CDR2 as SQIVND (reference sequence). With 6 bases clipped from V and 2 bases from J, the junction kept 6 bases outside the gene matches. Drawing the rest from reference TRBV19 and TRBJ2-7, the complete variable domain is DGGITQSPKYLFRKEGQNVTLSCEQNLNHDAMYWYRQDPGQGLRLIYYSQIVNDFQKGDIAEGYSVSREKKESFPLTVTSAQKNPTAFYLCASSAGTSGTYEQYFGPGTRLTVT.

The chain links TRBV18 to TRBJ2-1; 8 nucleotides match TRBD2. Unmatched junction bases numbered 13, after V lost 1 base and J lost 5 bases. The CDR3 is made up of 18 amino acids. Looked up from germline, CDR1 is KGHSH and CDR2 is LQKENI. The CDR3, as DNA: TGTGCCAGCTCACCACGTTCCCTAGCGGGCGCGGGACACAATGAGCAGTTCTTC. Residues: CASSPRSLAGAGHNEQFF.

V and J are TRBV3-1 (or the pseudogene TRBV3-2) and TRBJ1-1; D possibly corresponds to TRBD1 (5 bases). V lost 1 base, J lost 0 bases, and 12 bases lay in between. Germline V gives CDR1 LGHDT, CDR2 YNNKEL (reference sequence). This CDR3 comprises 16 residues. Written as DNA, the CDR3 is TGTGCCAGCAGCCAAGGGGGGGGACGTTTGAACACTGAAGCTTTCTTT. Residues: CASSQGGGRLNTEAFF.

This chain joins TRBV7-7 and TRBJ2-5, with TRBD1 identical over 7 bases. The V segment lost 1 base and the J segment 6 bases; nucleotides outside the gene matches: 5. CDR1 is SSHAT, CDR2 FNYEAQ, per germline (reference sequence). This CDR3 region has 14 residues. This CDR3 reads CASSLGGTEKTQYF. The DNA of the CDR3 is TGTGCCAGCAGCTTAGGGGGGACAGAGAAGACCCAGTACTTC.

This clone was picked up a small number of times. The chain has TRBV4-2 and TRBJ2-7; D gene ambiguous. Germline V gives CDR1 LGHNA, CDR2 YNFKEQ. Trimming removed 0 bases at V and 9 bases at J, with 12 bases between. The CDR3 is 13 amino acids. This chain's CDR3 is CASSQDYTRGQYF. CDR3 nucleotide sequence: TGTGCCAGCAGCCAAGATTATACGCGCGGGCAGTACTTC.

This clone appeared a few times. This chain uses TRBV10-1 with TRBJ2-7, with D uncertain. Germline loops: CDR1 WNHNN, CDR2 SYGVQD (reference sequence). Trimming took off 0 bases at V and 4 bases at J, with 7 bases between the two ends. CDR3 length: 13 amino acids. CDR3 DNA sequence: TGCGCCAGCAGTGAGTCAATCTCGTACGAGCAGTACTTC. Translation gives CASSESISYEQYF.

The chain recombines TRBV3-1 (or the pseudogene TRBV3-2) with TRBJ1-1; D unclear. The V end lost 2 bases, the J end lost 7 bases, and 8 bases lay between the germline ends. CDR1 and CDR2 from the germline V gene are LGHDT and YNNKEL (reference sequence). The CDR3 is made up of 12 amino acids. The CDR3 is CASSQRTDEAFF. The CDR3 DNA is TGTGCCAGCAGCCAACGGACGGATGAAGCTTTCTTT.